This TCR beta chain was sequenced during a study of T cell responses to AZD1222 COVID-19 vaccine. Findings of the study overall: Among vaccine-associated CD4 TCRs, coverage spanned spike, with dominance at 160-218 and 743-854.

The CDR3 is 10 residues long. Trimming stripped 11 bases from V and 2 bases from J, with 6 bases between. Per germline, CDR1 SEHNR and CDR2 FQNEAQ (reference sequence). As concerns this clone: No antigen is known for it.

The method was immunoSEQ multiplex PCR; TCRdb's version includes in-frame clones alone and lacks a portion of them. The data contain some 120,000 clones, approximately 93% of them singletons. The chain recombines TRBV7-9 with TRBJ2-5, with D perhaps matching TRBD2 (6 bases). The TCR sequence derives from an adult in good health. The sequences come from peripheral blood, collected on day 0 of AZD1222 vaccination. For the CDR3, the DNA is TGTGCCGCGGGGCAAGAGACCCAGTACTTC. Its protein is CAAGQETQYF.